The present TCR beta chain was sequenced within a study of post-analysis software for immune sequencing data. Looking at the study overall: There were relapsing-remitting, secondary progressive and progressive-relapsing multiple sclerosis among the disease courses included. Study results and limitations: Controls significantly exceeded multiple sclerosis patients in normalized Chao1 diversity. Samples from a shared batch, those prepared together, strongly co-clustered by F measure. TRBV5-6, TRBV5-1 and TRBV20-1 were among four or five TRBV segments more frequent in patients than controls.

CDR3 length: 15 residues. Germline V gives CDR1 LGHDT, CDR2 YNNKEL (reference sequence). Germline trimming cut 3 bases from V and 4 bases from J; bases unmatched to any gene: 7. The library was made from cDNA and included unique molecular identifiers. The T cell input of roughly 0.95 to 11 million gave a few hundred thousand cDNA molecules. TCRdb itself ran the PCR reads through MiXCR, one entry per CDR3 protein. The sample consists of roughly 670,000 distinct CDR3 sequences, approximately 59% of them appearing once. This clonotype appeared once. Its antigen is currently unknown. The chain employs TRBV3-1 and TRBJ2-5, with 8 bases that match TRBD2. Specimen: blood. This clonotype was obtained from a girl aged 2 to 9 with multiple sclerosis. For the CDR3, the DNA is TGTGCCAGCAGCCACGCTGGACTAGCAGGAGAGACCCAGTACTTC. Protein product: CASSHAGLAGETQYF.